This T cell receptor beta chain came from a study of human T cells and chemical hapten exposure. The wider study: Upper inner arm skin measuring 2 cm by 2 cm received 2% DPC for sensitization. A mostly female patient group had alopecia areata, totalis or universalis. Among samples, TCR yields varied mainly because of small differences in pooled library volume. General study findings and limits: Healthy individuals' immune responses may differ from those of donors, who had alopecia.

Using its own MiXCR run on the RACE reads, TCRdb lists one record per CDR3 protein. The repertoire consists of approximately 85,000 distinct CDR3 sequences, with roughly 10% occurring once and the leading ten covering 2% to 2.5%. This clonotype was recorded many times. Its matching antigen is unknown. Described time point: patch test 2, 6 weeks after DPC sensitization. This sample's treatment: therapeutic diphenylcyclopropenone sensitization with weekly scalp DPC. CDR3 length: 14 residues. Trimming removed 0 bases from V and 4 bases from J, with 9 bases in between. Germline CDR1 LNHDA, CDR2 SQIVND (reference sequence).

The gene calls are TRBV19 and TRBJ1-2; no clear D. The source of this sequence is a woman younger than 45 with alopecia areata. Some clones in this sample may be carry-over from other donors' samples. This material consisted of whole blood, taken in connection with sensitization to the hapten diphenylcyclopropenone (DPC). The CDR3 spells CASSIESRIYGYTF. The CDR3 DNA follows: TGTGCCAGTAGTATAGAGTCCAGGATCTATGGCTACACCTTC.